Following are 22 T cell receptor beta chains from one sample sequenced in a study of shared clonotypes between healthy human individuals. Terminally differentiated effector memory CD45RA+ cells were excluded by CCR7 positive selection of CD45RO-negative cells. Here immunoSEQ multiplex PCR was the method, and the copy in TCRdb shows in-frame clones only, minus some. This table has around 1.9 million clones, just over 90% appearing once. Material: naive CD8+ T cells from PBMCs. Receptors originate from a man aged 18 to 29 in good health. Some clones in this sample may be carry-over from other donors' samples.

This clone was found a few times. This sequence joins TRBV7-9 and TRBJ1-2; TRBD1 matches 7 bases. CDR3 length: 14 amino acids. From germline, CDR1 is SEHNR and CDR2 FQNEAQ (reference sequence). Unmatched junction bases numbered 6, after V lost 4 bases and J lost 4 bases. The CDR3 here is CASSSDRRAYGYTF. DNA for the CDR3: TGTGCCAGCAGCTCGGACAGGAGGGCCTATGGCTACACCTTC.

V gene TRBV2 combines with J gene TRBJ2-5; 9 positions match TRBD2. V gave up 6 bases and J gave up 3 bases; unmatched junction bases: 8. CDR1 is SNHLY and CDR2 is FYNNEI in the germline V gene. This CDR3 comprises 15 residues. The CDR3 sequence is CASSVTSGLEETQYF. Written as DNA, the CDR3 is TGTGCCAGCAGCGTGACTAGCGGTTTAGAAGAGACCCAGTACTTC.

This chain connects TRBV4-1 to TRBJ2-5; perhaps TRBD1 as D (5 bases). The better agreement between TRBJ2-7 and the DNA end casts doubt on the J call. The CDR3 is 16 residues long. The germline V gene encodes CDR1 MGHRA and CDR2 YSYEKL. The DNA of the CDR3 is TGCGCCAGCAGCCAAGTGGTAGGGCAGGGAAGATCCGAGCAGTACTTC. Translation gives CASSQVVGQGRSEQYF.

The count of this clone is one. The rearrangement uses TRBV7-9 and TRBJ2-1, with D possibly TRBD2 on 6 matching bases. V lost 11 bases and J lost 5, with 19 bases in between. The CDR3 runs to 14 residues. CDR1 is SEHNR and CDR2 is FQNEAQ in the germline V gene (reference sequence). CDR3 residues: CAAEGWEIDNEQFF. In DNA form, the CDR3 reads TGTGCCGCGGAGGGTTGGGAGATCGACAATGAGCAGTTCTTC.

The V gene is TRBV6-5, the J gene TRBJ2-7; the match to TRBD2 covers 9 bases. Per the germline V gene, CDR1 is MNHEY and CDR2 is SVGAGI. The CDR3 extends over 15 amino acids. The V segment lost 2 bases and the J segment 4 bases; nucleotides outside the gene matches: 6. The CDR3 region has the DNA TGTGCCAGCAGTTACATACTAGCGGGTGTTTACGAGCAGTACTTC. It codes for CASSYILAGVYEQYF.

This clone was counted between two and nine times. For the CDR3, the DNA is TGTGCCAGCAGTCTGCGGGAGTACGAGCAGTACTTC. This codes for CASSLREYEQYF. The chain combines TRBV28 with TRBJ2-7, with 7 bases matching TRBD2. The trim removed 5 bases at V and 4 bases at J, leaving 2 bases unmatched. The CDR3 has 12 amino acids. Germline CDR1 MDHEN, CDR2 SYDVKM.

On this clone: Other nucleotide sequences in the sample specify the same CDR3. This chain connects TRBV19 to TRBJ2-7; weak D call: TRBD1 (6 bases). CDR1 is LNHDA and CDR2 is SQIVND in the germline V gene (reference sequence). Deletions cut 3 bases from V and 2 bases from J, with 8 bases between. There are 13 residues in the CDR3. CDR3 coding DNA: TGTGCCAGTAGTATCGGGACAACCTACGAGCAGTACTTC. As protein: CASSIGTTYEQYF.

CDR3 loop: CASRGFGLASYEQYF. The CDR3 DNA reads TGTGCCAGCAGGGGATTCGGACTAGCGTCCTACGAGCAGTACTTC. The V and J genes are TRBV28 and TRBJ2-5; 9 bases fit TRBD2. The J call may be mistaken, given a closer DNA end match to TRBJ2-7. Germline-derived CDR1 and CDR2 are MDHEN and SYDVKM. This CDR3 spans 15 amino acids.

Here the CDR3 reads CASSIVVGSEAFF. CDR3 DNA sequence: TGTGCCAGTAGTATAGTAGTTGGGTCTGAAGCTTTCTTT. V gene TRBV19 combines with J gene TRBJ1-1; no clear D gene. V gave up 1 base and J gave up 6 bases, with 9 bases separating them. CDR1 is LNHDA and CDR2 is SQIVND in the germline V gene (reference sequence). The CDR3 loop spans 13 amino acids.

The V call is TRBV6-1, the J call TRBJ2-7; unclear D gene. The CDR3 covers 15 residues. CDR1 is MNHNS, CDR2 SASEGT, per germline. V was pared by 1 base and J by 0 bases, with 10 bases between. The CDR3 nucleotides read TGTGCCAGCAGTGAAGGTGTCACTTACTCCTACGAGCAGTACTTC. Its protein is CASSEGVTYSYEQYF.

Details on this clone: This sample also contains other DNA sequences that code for the same CDR3. The genes are TRBV27 and TRBJ2-1; D gene uncertain. The CDR3 runs to 15 residues. V was trimmed by 0 bases and J by 1 base, leaving 7 bases between them. Germline values: CDR1 MNHEY, CDR2 SMNVEV (reference sequence). The CDR3 DNA reads TGTGCCAGCAGTTTATCGGCTAGTTCCTACAATGAGCAGTTCTTC. Its translation is CASSLSASSYNEQFF.

The chain recombines TRBV6-1 with TRBJ2-7; D is unresolved. Between the trimmed V and J ends, which lost 6 bases and 2 bases, there was a span of 11 bases. The CDR3 has 13 amino acids. Germline CDR1 and CDR2: MNHNS and SASEGT. Here the CDR3 reads CASSEKGPYEQYF. The CDR3 region has the DNA TGTGCCAGCAGCGAAAAAGGGCCCTACGAGCAGTACTTC.

This chain connects TRBV9 to TRBJ2-5; 10 nucleotides agree with TRBD2. Germline V gives CDR1 SGDLS, CDR2 YYNGEE. This CDR3 comprises 15 residues. The J segment lost 4 bases and the V segment lost 3 bases, leaving 6 bases of the junction unmatched. The DNA of the CDR3 is TGTGCCAGCAGCGCCTCTAGCGGGAGTGGAGAGACCCAGTACTTC. Its translation is CASSASSGSGETQYF.

The rearrangement links TRBV4-1 to TRBJ1-5; the D is unclear. The CDR3 sequence is 13 residues long. Germline assignment: CDR1 MGHRA and CDR2 YSYEKL. V was clipped by 2 bases and J by 5 bases, with 7 bases between them. CDR3 protein: CASSQTPHQPQHF. The DNA of the CDR3 is TGCGCCAGCAGCCAAACCCCGCATCAGCCCCAGCATTTT.

The chain links TRBV27 to TRBJ2-1, with 12 bases aligning to TRBD1. The CDR3 spans 17 residues. J lost 0 bases, V lost 6 bases, and 6 bases had no gene match. CDR1 MNHEY and CDR2 SMNVEV come from the germline V gene (reference sequence). DNA of the CDR3: TGTGCCAGCAGGCCGGGACAGGGGGCGAGCTCCTACAATGAGCAGTTCTTC. Amino acids: CASRPGQGASSYNEQFF.

Regarding this clone: Other nucleotide sequences from this sample produce the same CDR3. This chain uses TRBV27 with TRBJ2-7; the D gene could be TRBD1 or TRBD2 (5 bases each). Trimming left V 3 bases short and J 0 bases short, with 9 bases between. CDR1 is MNHEY and CDR2 is SMNVEV in the germline V gene (reference sequence). This CDR3 spans 14 amino acids. DNA for the CDR3: TGTGCCAGCAGTTTTTCGGGGACCTCCTACGAGCAGTACTTC. This encodes CASSFSGTSYEQYF.

The chain employs TRBV2 and TRBJ2-5; 9 bases are a match to TRBD2. This CDR3 has 17 amino acids. Per the germline V gene, CDR1 is SNHLY and CDR2 is FYNNEI. Trimming at V came to 1 base and at J to 4 bases, leaving 10 bases not matched to a gene. The CDR3 DNA reads TGTGCCAGCAGTGAAGAATTAGCGGGAGTTAGGGGAGAGACCCAGTACTTC. Protein: CASSEELAGVRGETQYF.

The J gene is TRBJ2-5, the V gene TRBV4-3, with 8 bases fitting TRBD2. This CDR3 has 15 residues. Germline V lookup: CDR1 LGHNA, CDR2 YSLEER. The V gene end was trimmed by 1 base and the J gene end by 2 bases; junction bases not matched to a gene: 3. The CDR3, as DNA: TGCGCCAGCAGCCAAGGTCTAGCGGGTCAAGAGACCCAGTACTTC. Protein product: CASSQGLAGQETQYF.

The chain combines TRBV10-1 with TRBJ2-1; 7 bases line up with TRBD2. Germline assignment: CDR1 WNHNN and CDR2 SYGVQD (reference sequence). The CDR3 is made up of 14 amino acids. The V segment lost 3 bases and the J segment 8 bases; nucleotides outside the gene matches: 7. The CDR3 is CASSEPGRGDEQFF. CDR3 nucleotides: TGCGCCAGCAGTGAACCAGGGAGGGGCGATGAGCAGTTCTTC.

For this clone: The final CDR3 position lacks the conserved phenylalanine or tryptophan, pointing to a likely read error. The chain uses TRBV29-1 and TRBJ1-1; D is uncertain. Looked up from germline, CDR1 is SQVTM and CDR2 is ANQGSEA. There are 12 residues in the CDR3. V lost 4 bases and J lost 4, with 10 bases in between. The CDR3 DNA reads TGCAGCGTTGTTAAAGCGGCCACTGAAGCTTTCCTT. It codes for CSVVKAATEAFL.

The genes are TRBV28 and TRBJ2-1; D gene ambiguous. The CDR3 is 15 amino acids. V lost 4 bases, J lost 0 bases, and 10 bases lay in between. Germline CDR1 and CDR2: MDHEN and SYDVKM. CDR3 region: CASSSPTTSYNEQFF. CDR3 nucleotide sequence: TGTGCCAGCAGTTCCCCAACCACCTCCTACAATGAGCAGTTCTTC.

The chain carries TRBV6-1 and TRBJ2-5; 12 bases are a match to TRBD2. This CDR3 has 17 residues. Germline V CDR1 and CDR2: MNHNS, SASEGT. V was pared by 0 bases and J by 5 bases, with 7 bases of the junction left unmatched. The CDR3 sequence is CASSEAGGLAGWETQYF. The CDR3 coding sequence is TGTGCCAGCAGTGAAGCGGGGGGACTAGCGGGTTGGGAGACCCAGTACTTC.